This T cell receptor beta chain was documented in a study of T cell repertoires in cytomegalovirus infection. TCRdb called the reads again in MiXCR, with one record for every CDR3 protein. Altogether around 430,000 distinct CDR3 sequences are present, approximately 40% being singletons, with the ten largest covering roughly two fifths. A note on this clonotype: Its specificity is not known.

V was trimmed by 6 bases and J by 9 bases, leaving 15 bases between them. This CDR3 has 13 amino acids. Germline V gene lookup returns CDR1 DFQATT and CDR2 SNEGSKA (reference sequence). V is TRBV20-1 and J is TRBJ1-6; no definite D call. The TCR sequence derives from a human donor in good health (CMV status not recorded). Some clones in this sample may be carry-over from other donors' samples. The specimen comprised cultured PBMCs, sampled from culture after CMV antigen stimulation. CDR3 in amino acids: CSAEVSVRSPLHF. CDR3 nucleotide sequence: TGCAGTGCCGAGGTGTCCGTTCGTTCACCCCTCCACTTT.